This T cell receptor beta chain was recovered during a study of response to subunit inactivated influenza vaccine. J lost 5 bases, V lost 6 bases, and 13 bases had no gene match. Germline V gene sequence: CDR1 SGHRS, CDR2 YFSETQ. The CDR3 has 16 amino acids. In TCRdb, the RT-PCR reads were re-called with MiXCR into one record per CDR3 protein. The profile shows hundreds of thousands of distinct CDR3 sequences, about 25% of them singletons. The receptor was isolated from a man aged 50 or older who received an inactivated influenza vaccine. The source was CD4+ T cells sorted from PBMCs, collected 5 days after vaccination. The chain joins TRBV5-1 to TRBJ2-2; 7 bases agree with TRBD1. The CDR3 nucleotides are TGCGCCAGCAACACGGACAGGCGGAAAGGGACCGGGGAGCTGTTTTTT. It is translated as CASNTDRRKGTGELFF.